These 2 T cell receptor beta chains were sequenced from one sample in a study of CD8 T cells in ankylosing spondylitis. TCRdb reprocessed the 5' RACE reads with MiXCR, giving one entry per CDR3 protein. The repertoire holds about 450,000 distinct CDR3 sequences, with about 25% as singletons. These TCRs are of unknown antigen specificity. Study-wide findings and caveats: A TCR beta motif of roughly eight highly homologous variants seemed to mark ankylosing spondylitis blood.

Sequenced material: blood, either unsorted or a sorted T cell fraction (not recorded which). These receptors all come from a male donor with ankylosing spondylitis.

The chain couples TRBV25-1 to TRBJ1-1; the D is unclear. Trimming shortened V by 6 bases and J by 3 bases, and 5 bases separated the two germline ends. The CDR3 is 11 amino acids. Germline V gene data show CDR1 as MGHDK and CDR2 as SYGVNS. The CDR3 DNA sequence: TGTGCCAGCAGAACGTACACTGAAGCTTTCTTT. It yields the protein CASRTYTEAFF.

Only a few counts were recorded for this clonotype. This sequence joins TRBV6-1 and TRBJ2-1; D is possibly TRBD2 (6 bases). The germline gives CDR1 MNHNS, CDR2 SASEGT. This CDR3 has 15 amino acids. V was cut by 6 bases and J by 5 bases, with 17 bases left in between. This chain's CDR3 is CASRTATAGNNEQFF. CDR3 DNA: TGTGCCAGCAGGACAGCCACGGCGGGAAACAATGAGCAGTTCTTC.